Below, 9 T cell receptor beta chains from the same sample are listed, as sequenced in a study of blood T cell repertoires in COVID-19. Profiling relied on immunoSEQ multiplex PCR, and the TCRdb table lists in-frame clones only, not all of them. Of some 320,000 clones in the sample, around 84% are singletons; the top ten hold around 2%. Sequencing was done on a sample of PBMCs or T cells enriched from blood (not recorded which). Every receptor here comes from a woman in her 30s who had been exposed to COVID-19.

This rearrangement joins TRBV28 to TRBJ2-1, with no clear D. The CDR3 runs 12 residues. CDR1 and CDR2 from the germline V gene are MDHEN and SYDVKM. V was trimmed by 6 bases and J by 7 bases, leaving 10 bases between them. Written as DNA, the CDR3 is TGTGCCAGCAGCTCTAGTCCAAATGAGCAGTTCTTC. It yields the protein CASSSSPNEQFF.

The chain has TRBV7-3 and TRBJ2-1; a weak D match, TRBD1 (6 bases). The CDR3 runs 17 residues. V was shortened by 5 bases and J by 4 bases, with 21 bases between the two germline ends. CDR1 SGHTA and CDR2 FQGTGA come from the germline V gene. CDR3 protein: CASSPTWDTSIYNEQFF. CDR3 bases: TGTGCCAGCAGCCCAACTTGGGACACGTCAATTTACAATGAGCAGTTCTTC. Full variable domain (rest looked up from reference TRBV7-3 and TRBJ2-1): GAGVSQTPSNKVTEKGKYVELRCDPISGHTALYWYRQSLGQGPEFLIYFQGTGAADDSGLPNDRFFAVRPEGSVSTLKIQRTERGDSAVYLCASSPTWDTSIYNEQFFGPGTRLTVL.

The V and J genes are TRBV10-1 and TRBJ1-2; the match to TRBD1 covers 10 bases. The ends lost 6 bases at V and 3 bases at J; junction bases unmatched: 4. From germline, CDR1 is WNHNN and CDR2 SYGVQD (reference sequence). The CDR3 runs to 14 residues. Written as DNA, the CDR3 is TGCGCCAGCAGGGGACAGGGGTTGTACTATGGCTACACCTTC. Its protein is CASRGQGLYYGYTF.

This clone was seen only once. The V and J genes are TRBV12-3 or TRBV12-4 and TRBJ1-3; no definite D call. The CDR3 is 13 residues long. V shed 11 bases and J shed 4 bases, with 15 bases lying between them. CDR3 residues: CAASGFMGNTIYF. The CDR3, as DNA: TGTGCCGCGTCGGGTTTTATGGGAAACACCATATATTTT.

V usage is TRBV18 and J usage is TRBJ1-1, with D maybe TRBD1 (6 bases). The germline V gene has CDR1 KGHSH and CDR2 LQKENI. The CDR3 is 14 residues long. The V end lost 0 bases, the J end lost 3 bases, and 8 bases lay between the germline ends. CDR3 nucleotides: TGTGCCAGCTCACCACCGAAGGGGGACACTGAAGCTTTCTTT. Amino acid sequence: CASSPPKGDTEAFF. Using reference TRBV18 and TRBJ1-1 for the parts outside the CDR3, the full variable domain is NAGVMQNPRHLVRRRGQEARLRCSPMKGHSHVYWYRQLPEEGLKFMVYLQKENIIDESGMPKERFSAEFPKEGPSILRIQQVVRGDSAAYFCASSPPKGDTEAFFGQGTRLTVV.

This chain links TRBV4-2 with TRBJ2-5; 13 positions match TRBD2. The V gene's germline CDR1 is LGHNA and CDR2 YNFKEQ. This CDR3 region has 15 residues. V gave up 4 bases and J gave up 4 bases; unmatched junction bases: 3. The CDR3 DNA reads TGTGCCAGCAGCCTAGGGACTAGCGGGGTAGAGACCCAGTACTTC. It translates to CASSLGTSGVETQYF.

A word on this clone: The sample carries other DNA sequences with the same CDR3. The chain's CDR3 is CASRQGESSPLHF. In nucleotides, the CDR3 is TGTGCCAGCAGACAGGGGGAAAGTTCACCCCTCCACTTT. The J gene is TRBJ1-6, the V gene TRBV6-5, with TRBD1 identical over 8 bases. Germline values: CDR1 MNHEY, CDR2 SVGAGI. The J segment lost 9 bases and the V segment lost 6 bases, leaving 4 bases of the junction unmatched. The CDR3 has 13 amino acids.

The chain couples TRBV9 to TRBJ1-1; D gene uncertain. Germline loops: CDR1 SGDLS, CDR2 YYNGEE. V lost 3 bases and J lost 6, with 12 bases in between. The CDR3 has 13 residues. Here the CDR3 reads CASSAGGGAEAFF. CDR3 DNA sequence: TGTGCCAGCAGCGCCGGAGGTGGGGCTGAAGCTTTCTTT.

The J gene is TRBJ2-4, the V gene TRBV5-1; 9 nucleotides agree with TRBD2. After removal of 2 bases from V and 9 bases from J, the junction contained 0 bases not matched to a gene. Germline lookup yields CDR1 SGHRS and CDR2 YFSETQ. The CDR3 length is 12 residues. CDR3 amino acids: CASSFSGGIQYF. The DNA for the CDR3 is TGCGCCAGCAGCTTTAGCGGGGGCATTCAGTACTTC.